This TCR beta chain was identified during a study of cytomegalovirus exposure and HLA in healthy donors (TCRdb year 2017). For context, the study as a whole: According to an earlier analysis of 550 to 750 of the donors, 150 million to 200 million T cells yielded roughly 100 million unique TCR beta sequences and more than 250 Gb of sequence data. The study aimed to test whether signatures of past pathogen exposure could be identified by cataloging public T cell receptors. Approximately 300 gigabases of sequencing data and around 80 million unique TCR sequences made up an early release that covered several hundred HLA-typed donors. Of the roughly 400 genotyped donors, 65% to 90% fell in the genetic ancestry cluster associated with self-reported Caucasian donors. To predict cytomegalovirus infection status, the study brought together high-throughput TCR immunosequencing, statistical association of individual TCRs with disease status, and machine learning. Among some 400 genotyped donors of the cohort, an average of roughly 230,000 unique TCR beta nucleotide sequences was sequenced per donor, of which approximately 19% were non-productive. In addition to the first cohort of around 670 subjects, a separate validation cohort of 120 different subjects was used. Roughly five DR-DQ haplotypes were handled as single units for association and clustering because linkage in the cohort was strong. A later genetic analysis used genome-wide SNP genotypes for about 55% of the 666 donors, treating that subset as a discovery cohort. Donor age, sex, ethnicity and CMV serostatus were collected together with the repertoire data. A later analysis re-examined previously published TCR beta repertoires from several hundred donors and added high-resolution HLA genotyping to investigate patterns of TCR occurrence. Typing coverage differed by locus: A, B, C, DRB1 and DQB1 were typed in roughly 629-630 donors, DQA1 in about 510, DPA1 in roughly 590, and DPB1 in around 440. An earlier analysis of about 600 of the donors used high-throughput TCR beta sequencing to judge whether each TCR beta V gene segment behaved as functional or pseudogenic. The T cell repertoires of some 700 subjects were profiled by immunosequencing and related to cytomegalovirus serostatus. In the later analysis, no new phenotypic data were used to find candidate immune exposures; instead, reliance was placed on TCR beta sequences and their occurrence across donors. Class I and class II HLA loci were covered by the typing at four-digit resolution. Every discovery cohort repertoire had been produced on one sequencing platform.

A remark on this clone: No antigen is known for it. No base-level quality is on record; no much larger clone is a single base apart.

The CDR3 goes from the cysteine to the phenylalanine over 15 residues. CDR3 DNA only is kept here, 45 bases in frame from base 1. Relative to germline, V is missing 1 base and J is missing 4 bases, with 5 bases of the junction outside any gene match. From a lookup of the germline V gene, CDR1 and CDR2 are SGDLS and YYNGEE. Overall results and qualifications from the work: A further reported finding was that TCR beta sequences accurately predicted the HLA-A and HLA-B alleles for most subjects in the first cohort. Three of the identified cytomegalovirus-associated TCR beta chains were confirmed in vitro to be specific for cytomegalovirus antigens. Because counts were too low, roughly 18 rarely observed V segments, including chromosome 9 orphons, were left out of the earlier analysis of a few hundred of the donors. Sequencing depth was assumed to be roughly uniform across donors in the presence/absence analyses, though that assumption may not hold. According to a later analysis, parvovirus B19, influenza, CMV and Epstein-Barr virus appeared linked to several top co-occurrence clusters. According to a later analysis, most CMV-associated TCR beta chains appeared to be HLA-restricted, and the HLA associations seemed to be driven largely by CMV exposure. Because HLA typing was unavailable for some donors at each locus, only the typed subset was used in association tests. In the study, about 150 TCR beta chains were listed as associated with cytomegalovirus. Across donors, most TCR sequences were observed very rarely, whereas some public TCRs were present in many individuals. Some IMGT-functional V segments, including TRBV6-2 and TRBV6-3, could not be told apart with the 87-base-pair reads, so those segments were excluded. The sequencing pipeline was judged likely to have produced a cluster of highly shared sequence variants as a technical artifact. In a later genetic analysis, a missense DCLRE1C variant was associated with V-gene and J-gene trimming of TCR beta chains, and the association was replicated in an independent cohort. In both the original and validation cohorts, the classifier was reported to diagnose cytomegalovirus status with high specificity and sensitivity. Assigning TCR associations to individual alleles was difficult when HLA alleles, especially DR and DQ, strongly co-occurred. It was suggested by the authors that the approach could potentially be generalized to other disease states and immunological phenotypes. In an earlier analysis of some 640 of the donors, most TCR beta V segments were observed in productive rearrangements about 90% or about 30% of the time, broadly matching IMGT annotations. The cohort was sequenced for TCR beta chains only, and without alpha or paired-chain data the features that could be detected were limited. A later analysis found that TCR association rates varied across HLA loci, with DRB1 alleles showing the most associated TCRs and HLA-C alleles the fewest. In a later genetic analysis, fewer N-insertions in productive TCRs were reported among donors in an Asian-associated ancestry cluster than the 666-donor mean. For the cohort, immune exposure information was limited to CMV serostatus. At a false discovery rate of 0.05, a later analysis linked around 15,000 TCR beta sequences to specific HLA alleles. Linkage disequilibrium might explain the correlated functional status among segregating V segments, but an unknown experimental factor could not be ruled out. In a later analysis, HLA-associated TCR beta chains showed more clonal expansion and lower generation probabilities than non-associated chains that were equally common.

The library was generated by the immunoSEQ multiplex PCR assay. A mixture of 60 forward primers for TCR Vbeta segments and 13 reverse primers for TCR Jbeta segments was used in the multiplex PCR. A multiplex PCR assay on genomic DNA amplified the CDR3 region of rearranged TCR beta genes. On the Illumina HiSeq System, the amplified TCR beta libraries were sequenced as 87-base-pair reads. In the authors' own workflow: Across the 640 or so repertoires, a later analysis counted about 81 million unique TCR beta chains, roughly 11 million of which were shared by at least two donors. To remove PCR and sequencing errors, raw reads were error-corrected and collapsed into unique sequences using a nearest-neighbor algorithm that merged closely related sequences. V, D and J gene segments were assigned by aligning CDR3 sequences to IMGT reference sequences. For a sequence to be retained, at least a six-nucleotide match to both a V gene segment and a J gene segment was required. A rearrangement was called productive if the CDR3 had no stop codons and remained in frame with V and J, and every other rearrangement was called non-productive. Following IMGT convention, CDR3 was defined as the stretch from the second conserved V-encoded cysteine to the conserved J-encoded phenylalanine. In an earlier analysis of 500 to 650 of the donors, sequences lacking an unambiguous match to a single V gene segment were excluded. An earlier analysis of fewer than 750 of the donors classified V segments as functional when productive rearrangements were above 56.7% and as segregating when the standard deviation between donors was above 5%. A statistical classification framework was built to diagnose cytomegalovirus status from the catalog of TCR beta chain sequences. A later analysis assigned V and J genes by comparing TCR nucleotide sequences with IMGT/GENE-DB human TR gene sequences. A later analysis assigned CDR3 sequences and most-parsimonious VDJ recombination scenarios with the TCRdist pipeline. In a later analysis, each TCR beta chain was defined by its CDR3 amino acid sequence together with its V-gene family, and reads without a unique V-gene family were excluded. As a way to deal with suspected cross-contamination and a sequencing artifact, a later analysis dropped 500 to 700 nucleotide sequences that were highly shared and had low generation probability. For each public chain, a later analysis derived a clonal expansion index from normalized ranks of inferred template counts within each repertoire. In a later analysis, generation probabilities were computed using a VDJ recombination model fitted to out-of-frame rearrangements, and the results were checked against IGoR. Hypergeometric tests were used in a later analysis to score TCR-TCR, TCR-HLA and TCR-CMV co-occurrence, with a repertoire-size bias correction applied to the TCR pairs. False discovery rates were estimated in a later analysis by permuting HLA or CMV assignments 20 times. In a later analysis, co-occurring TCRs were grouped using DBSCAN, with TCRdist sequence similarity added in when clustering inside HLA-allele-positive subsets. Repertoires with fewer than 30,000 or more than 120,000 public chains, plus five repertoires with anomalous nucleotide sharing, were excluded from co-occurrence clustering. TCRdb mirrors the immuneACCESS table, restricted to in-frame sequences. Some clones are absent from its copies; in checked studies, under half trace to an unresolved V gene, and the reason for the others is unknown. The V and J calls and clone size come from that table; D and trimming were worked out from the DNA. Counted in this sample were about 200,000 clones; around 83% of them appeared once. The ten biggest clones cover around 1.7% of the sample.

The cohort consisted of some 670 healthy bone marrow donors. Cohort members were all nominally healthy when sampled, although unrecorded immune exposures were likely present. The donor was CMV seronegative and was included in the group of about 400 seronegative cohort members. Each donor provided a peripheral blood sample, and peripheral blood mononuclear cells were used for TCR beta sequencing. The Qiagen DNeasy Blood Extraction Kit was used to extract genomic DNA from the blood cell samples. This clonotype originated in a woman between 18 and 30 years old in good health and CMV-seronegative. This receptor chain uses TRBV9 and TRBJ2-7; 10 junctional bases match TRBD2. Specimen: PBMCs. The CDR3 has the sequence CASSVQAGGPYEQYF. The sequenced DNA is TGTGCCAGCAGCGTACAAGCGGGAGGGCCATACGAGCAGTACTTC.